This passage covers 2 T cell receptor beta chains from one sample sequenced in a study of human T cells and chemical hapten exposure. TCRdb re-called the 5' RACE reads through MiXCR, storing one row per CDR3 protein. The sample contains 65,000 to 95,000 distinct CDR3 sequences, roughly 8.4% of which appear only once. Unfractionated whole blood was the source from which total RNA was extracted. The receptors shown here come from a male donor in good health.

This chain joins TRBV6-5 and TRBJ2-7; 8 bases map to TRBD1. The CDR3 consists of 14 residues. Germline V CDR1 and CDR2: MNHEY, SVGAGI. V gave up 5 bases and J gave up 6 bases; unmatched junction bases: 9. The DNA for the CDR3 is TGTGCCAGCAGTCCGGACAGGGCCCATGGCGAGCAGTACTTC. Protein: CASSPDRAHGEQYF.

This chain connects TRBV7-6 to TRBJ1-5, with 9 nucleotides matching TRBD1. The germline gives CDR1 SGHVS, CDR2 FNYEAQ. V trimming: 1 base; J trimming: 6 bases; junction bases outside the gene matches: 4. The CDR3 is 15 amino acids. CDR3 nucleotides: TGTGCCAGCAGCTTAGTGAGGACAGGGGTTCAGCCCCAGCATTTT. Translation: CASSLVRTGVQPQHF.